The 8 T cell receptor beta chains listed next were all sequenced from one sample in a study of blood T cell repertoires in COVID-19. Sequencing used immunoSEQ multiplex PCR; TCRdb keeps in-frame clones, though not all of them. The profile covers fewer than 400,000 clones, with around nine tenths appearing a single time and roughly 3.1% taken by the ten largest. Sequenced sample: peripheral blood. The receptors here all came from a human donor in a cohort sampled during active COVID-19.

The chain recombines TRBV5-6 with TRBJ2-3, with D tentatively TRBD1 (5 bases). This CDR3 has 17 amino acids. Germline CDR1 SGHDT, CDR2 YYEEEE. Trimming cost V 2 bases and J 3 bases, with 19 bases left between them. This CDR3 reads CASSLVGARRRTDTQYF. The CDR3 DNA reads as TGTGCCAGCAGCTTAGTAGGGGCCAGGCGAAGGACAGATACGCAGTATTTT. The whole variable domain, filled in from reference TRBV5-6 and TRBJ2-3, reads DAGVTQSPTHLIKTRGQQVTLRCSPKSGHDTVSWYQQALGQGPQFIFQYYEEEERQRGNFPDRFSGHQFPNYSSELNVNALLLGDSALYLCASSLVGARRRTDTQYFGPGTRLTVL.

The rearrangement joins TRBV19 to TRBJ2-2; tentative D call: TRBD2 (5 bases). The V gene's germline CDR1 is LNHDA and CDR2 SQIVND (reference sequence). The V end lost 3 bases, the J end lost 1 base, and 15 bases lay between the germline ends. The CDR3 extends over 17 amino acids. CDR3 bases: TGTGCCAGTAGTATGGTCGAGAGGGTGGTGAACACCGGGGAGCTGTTTTTT. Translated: CASSMVERVVNTGELFF.

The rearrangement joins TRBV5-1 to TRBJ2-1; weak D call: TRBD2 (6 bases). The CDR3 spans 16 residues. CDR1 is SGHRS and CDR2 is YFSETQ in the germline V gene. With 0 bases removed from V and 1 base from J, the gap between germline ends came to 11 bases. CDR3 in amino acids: CASSLDGTFSYNEQFF. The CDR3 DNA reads TGCGCCAGCAGCTTGGACGGGACTTTTTCCTACAATGAGCAGTTCTTC.

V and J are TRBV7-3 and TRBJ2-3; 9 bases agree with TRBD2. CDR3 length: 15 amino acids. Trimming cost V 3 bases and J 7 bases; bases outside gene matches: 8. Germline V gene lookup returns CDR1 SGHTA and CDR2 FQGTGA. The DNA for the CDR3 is TGTGCCAGCAGCTTGGCTAGCGGGACCGATTATACGCAGTATTTT. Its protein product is CASSLASGTDYTQYF.

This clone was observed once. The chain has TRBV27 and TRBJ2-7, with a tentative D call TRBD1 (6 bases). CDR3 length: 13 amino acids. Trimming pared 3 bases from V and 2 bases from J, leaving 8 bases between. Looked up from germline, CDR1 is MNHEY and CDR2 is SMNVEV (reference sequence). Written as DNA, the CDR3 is TGTGCCAGCAGTTTTGGACAGCCCTACGAGCAGTACTTC. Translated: CASSFGQPYEQYF.

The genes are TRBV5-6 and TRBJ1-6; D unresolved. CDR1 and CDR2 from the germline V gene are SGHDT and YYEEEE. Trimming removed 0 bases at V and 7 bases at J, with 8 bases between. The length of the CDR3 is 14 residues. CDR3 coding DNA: TGTGCCAGCAGCTTGGTTCAGGTCAATTCACCCCTCCACTTT. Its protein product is CASSLVQVNSPLHF.

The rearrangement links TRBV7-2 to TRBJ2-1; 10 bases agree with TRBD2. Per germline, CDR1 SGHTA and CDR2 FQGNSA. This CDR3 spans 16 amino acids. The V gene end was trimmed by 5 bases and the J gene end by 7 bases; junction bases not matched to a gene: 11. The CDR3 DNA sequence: TGTGCCAGCAGCCCATCTCCTAGCGGGAGAGGGAATGAGCAGTTCTTC. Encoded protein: CASSPSPSGRGNEQFF.

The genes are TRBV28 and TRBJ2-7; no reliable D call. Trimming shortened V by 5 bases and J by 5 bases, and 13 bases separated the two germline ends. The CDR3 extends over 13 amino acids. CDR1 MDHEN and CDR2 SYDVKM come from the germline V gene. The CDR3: CASSGQYVHEQYF. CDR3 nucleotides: TGTGCCAGCAGTGGGCAATACGTCCACGAGCAGTACTTC.